This TCR beta chain derives from a study of Graves' ophthalmopathy and Graves' hyperthyroidism. Amplified material comprised TCR beta CDR3 regions derived from RNA transcripts. RT-PCR was first run with HTBI primers, then multiplex PCR in a second round. One entry per CDR3 protein results from TCRdb running MiXCR on the multiplex PCR reads. The sample includes roughly 160,000 distinct CDR3 sequences, 30% to 45% seen only once; the top ten take 7.5% to 10%. This CDR3 contains 15 residues. The V end was cut by 5 bases, the J end by 1 base, with 17 bases between. Germline loops: CDR1 GTSNPN, CDR2 SVGIG (reference sequence). Sampling about 10 ml of fresh peripheral blood provided the PBMCs. General study points: Blood also held most thyroid clonotypes expanded above 0.001 frequency. Ophthalmopathy versus stable hyperthyroidism: 13-signature model gave less than 90% sensitivity, 81.08% specificity.

This clonotype was observed a single time. Antigen specificity is unknown. The V and J genes are TRBV30 and TRBJ1-1; D is perhaps TRBD1 (5 bases). The receptor was isolated from a man aged 25 to 40 with Graves' ophthalmopathy. Sequencing was performed on peripheral blood. The chain's CDR3 is CAWGFRDVPNTEAFF. CDR3 coding DNA: TGTGCCTGGGGTTTCCGGGACGTGCCGAACACTGAAGCTTTCTTT.